This record covers a single T cell receptor beta chain. Its antigen is unidentified. V gave up 3 bases and J gave up 1 base, with 9 bases separating them. Germline V gene data show CDR1 as MNHNY and CDR2 as SVGAGI (reference sequence). This CDR3 region has 14 residues. The sample is drawn from a study of T cell responses to AZD1222 COVID-19 vaccine. Study findings and constraints: Donor demographics were predominantly white British with a female majority; clonal diversity may be underestimated. Only a handful of individuals given AZD1222 were seropositive at baseline.

Sequenced by immunoSEQ multiplex PCR; TCRdb stores in-frame clones only, minus some. The sample consists of 40,000 to 55,000 clones, approximately 90% of them appearing once. The TCR sequence derives from an adult who received the AZD1222 COVID-19 vaccine. This chain joins TRBV6-6 and TRBJ1-1; D is unclear. Here the sequenced sample was peripheral blood, taken 28 days after the second AZD1222 dose. CDR3 in amino acids: CASSYRGPNTEAFF. The DNA for the CDR3 is TGTGCCAGCAGTTATCGCGGCCCGAACACTGAAGCTTTCTTT.